This TCR beta chain came from a study of blood T cell repertoires in COVID-19. Study details: PBMCs, B-cell-depleted T cells, or T cells were the source of the cDNA or gDNA that made up the material.

The trim removed 5 bases at V and 6 bases at J, leaving 7 bases unmatched. The CDR3 is made up of 17 amino acids. Germline V gene data show CDR1 as LGHNA and CDR2 as YSLEER. Assay: immunoSEQ multiplex PCR; the TCRdb copy retains only in-frame clones and omits some. Here the sample spans under 200,000 clones, 85% to 90% being singletons. The chain joins TRBV4-3 to TRBJ2-2, with 15 bases aligning to TRBD2. The sequenced material came from peripheral blood. The receptor was derived from a man between 60 and 70 years old with COVID-19, enrolled during active disease. The CDR3 DNA reads as TGCGCCAGCAGCTATGGACTAGCGGGGGGGCCAGCCGGGGAGCTGTTTTTT. Its translation is CASSYGLAGGPAGELFF.